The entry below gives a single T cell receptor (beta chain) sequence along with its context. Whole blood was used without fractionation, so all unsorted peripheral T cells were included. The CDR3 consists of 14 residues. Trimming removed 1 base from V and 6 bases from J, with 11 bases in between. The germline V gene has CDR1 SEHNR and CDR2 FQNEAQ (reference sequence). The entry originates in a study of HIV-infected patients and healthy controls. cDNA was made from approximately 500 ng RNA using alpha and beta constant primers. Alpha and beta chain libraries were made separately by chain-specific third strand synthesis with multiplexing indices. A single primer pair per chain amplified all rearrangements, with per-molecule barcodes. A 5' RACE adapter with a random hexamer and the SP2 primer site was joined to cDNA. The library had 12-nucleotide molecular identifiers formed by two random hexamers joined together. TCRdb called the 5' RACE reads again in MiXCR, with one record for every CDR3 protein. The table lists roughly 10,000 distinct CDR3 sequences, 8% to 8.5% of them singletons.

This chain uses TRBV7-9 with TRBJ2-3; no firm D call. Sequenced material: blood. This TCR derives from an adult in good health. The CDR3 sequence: CASSLVSRADTQYF. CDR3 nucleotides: TGTGCCAGCAGCTTAGTGAGCCGGGCGGATACGCAGTATTTT.